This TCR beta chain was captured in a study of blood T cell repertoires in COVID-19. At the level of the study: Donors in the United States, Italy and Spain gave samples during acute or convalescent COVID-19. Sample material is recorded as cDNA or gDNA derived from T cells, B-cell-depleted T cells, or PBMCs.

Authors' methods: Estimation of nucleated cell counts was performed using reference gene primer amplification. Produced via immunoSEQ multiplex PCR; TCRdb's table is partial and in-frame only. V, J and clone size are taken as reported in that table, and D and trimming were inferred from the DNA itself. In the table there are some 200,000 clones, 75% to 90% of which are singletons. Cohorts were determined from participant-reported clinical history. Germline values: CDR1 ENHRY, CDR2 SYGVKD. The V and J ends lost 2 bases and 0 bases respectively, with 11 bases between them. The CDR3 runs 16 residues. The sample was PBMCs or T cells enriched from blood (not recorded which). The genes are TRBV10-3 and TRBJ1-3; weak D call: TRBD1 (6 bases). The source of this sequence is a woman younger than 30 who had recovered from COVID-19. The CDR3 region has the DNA TGTGCCATCAGTGAGCAACAGGGCGACTCTGGAAACACCATATATTTT. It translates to CAISEQQGDSGNTIYF.